This T cell receptor (beta chain) was profiled in a study of cytomegalovirus exposure and HLA in healthy donors (dated by TCRdb to 2015 to 2018). About the full investigation: According to a later analysis, one platform produced both the roughly 110 validation repertoires and the 700 or so repertoires of the first cohort. The study aimed to test whether signatures of past pathogen exposure could be identified by cataloging public T cell receptors. To predict cytomegalovirus infection status, the study brought together high-throughput TCR immunosequencing, statistical association of individual TCRs with disease status, and machine learning. Along with the roughly 610-subject first cohort, a separate validation cohort of over a hundred different subjects was used.

Only one count was recorded for this clone. No antigen is known for it. No base quality values were provided; no much bigger clone lies one nucleotide off. Here is what the overall study found, with its caveats: In vitro tests confirmed that a few of the cytomegalovirus-associated TCR beta chains recognize cytomegalovirus antigens. The validation cohort had no HLA typing available for a later analysis, so co-occurrence within that cohort was assessed over all 130 or so repertoires. Across donors, most TCR sequences were observed very rarely, whereas some public TCRs were present in many individuals. A later analysis found that TCRs clustered in the first cohort also tended to co-occur in the 110 or so validation repertoires, with just under 95% of cluster scores above 0. The study listed 150 to 200 TCR beta chains as associated with cytomegalovirus. The classifier was reported to diagnose cytomegalovirus status with high specificity and sensitivity in both the original cohort and the validation cohort. It was suggested by the authors that the approach could potentially be generalized to other disease states and immunological phenotypes.

The donors belonged to the validation cohort of about 120 subjects, which was separate from the 666-subject first cohort. Library creation used the immunoSEQ multiplex PCR assay. Per the source publication's procedure: A statistical classification framework was developed to diagnose cytomegalovirus status using the catalog of TCR beta chain sequences. TCRdb limited this immuneACCESS table to in-frame rearrangements with V and J called. A share of clones is missing; checked studies link under half to unresolved V genes, and the rest is unexplained. The DNA gave D and trimming, while V, J and clone size come from that table. A total of about 110,000 clones appear in this sample, around 89% of them only once. The ten largest account for 1.4% of the sample. The TCR comes from a young woman in good health and CMV-seropositive. Sequences were obtained from PBMCs.

The nucleotide sequence reads as follows: TGTGCCAGTAGTATAGGTCAGGGACAGGGGTTCGACGAGCAGTACTTC. It is translated as CASSIGQGQGFDEQYF. This chain is built from TRBV19 and TRBJ2-7; 10 middle bases align to TRBD1. Counted from cysteine to phenylalanine, this CDR3 has 16 amino acids. Solely the CDR3 DNA is kept, with 48 bases framed from the first base. CDR1 and CDR2 are drawn from the germline V gene (reference sequence): LNHDA, SQIVND. Trimming leaves V shorter by 1 base and J shorter by 5 bases, with the junction holding 8 bases beyond the gene matches. The CDR3, completed at both ends by the reference TRBV19 and TRBJ2-7 genes, gives the full variable domain DGGITQSPKYLFRKEGQNVTLSCEQNLNHDAMYWYRQDPGQGLRLIYYSQIVNDFQKGDIAEGYSVSREKKESFPLTVTSAQKNPTAFYLCASSIGQGQGFDEQYFGPGTRLTVT.